This T cell receptor beta chain was observed in a study of T cell changes during pregnancy in multiple sclerosis. The CDR3 length is 16 residues. Between the trimmed V and J ends, which lost 0 bases and 2 bases, there was a span of 8 bases. The germline gives CDR1 SSHAT, CDR2 FNYEAQ (reference sequence). The data were produced by immunoSEQ multiplex PCR, yet TCRdb's version contains in-frame clones alone and is incomplete. This sample carries over 45,000 clones, more than 85% of them seen once, and the ten largest clones take about 2.5%. This clonotype originated in a female donor with multiple sclerosis, enrolled in a pregnancy study. The chain links TRBV7-7 to TRBJ2-6, with D perhaps TRBD1 (6 bases). The input for sequencing was CD8+ T cells from peripheral blood mononuclear cells, taken in the third trimester of pregnancy. DNA for the CDR3: TGTGCCAGCAGCTTAGCCACAGGGACTGGGGCCAACGTCCTGACTTTC. Translation: CASSLATGTGANVLTF. Combining the CDR3 with reference TRBV7-7 and TRBJ2-6 gives the whole variable domain GAGVSQSPRYKVTKRGQDVTLRCDPISSHATLYWYQQALGQGPEFLTYFNYEAQPDKSGLPSDRFSAERPEGSISTLTIQRTEQRDSAMYRCASSLATGTGANVLTFGAGSRLTVL.